The 21 T cell receptor beta chains below were found in one sample sequenced in a study of T cells in Graves' hyperthyroidism and ophthalmopathy. Amplified TCR beta CDR3 regions came from RNA transcripts. The HTBI primer set drove a first-round RT-PCR of the TCR CDR3. Using its own MiXCR run on the multiplex PCR reads, TCRdb lists one record per CDR3 protein. This sample has some 500,000 distinct CDR3 sequences, with approximately 25% found just once. Sequenced input: blood. The receptors originated from a woman aged 30 to 39 with Graves' ophthalmopathy.

This clonotype has just a few counts. The chain couples TRBV9 to TRBJ1-1; D unclear. The CDR3 totals 15 residues. Trimming took 0 bases from V and 0 from J, leaving 9 bases between them. Germline V gives CDR1 SGDLS, CDR2 YYNGEE. CDR3 in amino acids: CASSVGTNMNTEAFF. DNA for the CDR3: TGTGCCAGCAGCGTAGGAACAAACATGAACACTGAAGCTTTCTTT.

This clonotype was found a few times. The V and J genes are TRBV12-3 or TRBV12-4 and TRBJ2-7; 7 bases align to TRBD2. After removal of 5 bases from V and 7 bases from J, the junction contained 14 bases not matched to a gene. This CDR3 comprises 15 residues. The CDR3 sequence: CASSNPGLVTGEQYF. The CDR3 DNA reads as TGTGCCAGCAGTAACCCCGGACTAGTCACTGGTGAGCAGTACTTC.

This clonotype was counted many times. The chain combines TRBV29-1 with TRBJ2-5; no clear D gene. The CDR3 has 15 residues. V lost 4 bases to trimming and J lost 1 base, with 16 bases between them. Germline assignment: CDR1 SQVTM and CDR2 ANQGSEA. The CDR3 region is CSVVKDSPAQETQYF. As DNA, the CDR3 is TGCAGCGTTGTGAAAGATAGCCCAGCCCAAGAGACCCAGTACTTC.

This clonotype was counted many times. The chain links TRBV12-3 or TRBV12-4 to TRBJ1-5; 8 nucleotides agree with TRBD1. The CDR3 runs to 18 residues. V lost 4 bases, J lost 0 bases, and 11 bases stayed unmatched. CDR3 DNA: TGTGCCAGCAGTTACAGGGGGAGGGGTATTCTTAGCAATCAGCCCCAGCATTTT. Protein product: CASSYRGRGILSNQPQHF.

This clonotype was found many times. V is TRBV7-2 and J is TRBJ1-2; no clear D. The CDR3 has 14 amino acids. Germline V gives CDR1 SGHTA, CDR2 FQGNSA. V gave up 1 base and J gave up 2 bases, with 8 bases separating them. CDR3 in amino acids: CASSLGQLNYGYTF. CDR3 nucleotide sequence: TGTGCCAGCAGCTTAGGGCAGCTGAACTATGGCTACACCTTC.

This clonotype was seen ten or more times. The V and J genes are TRBV12-3 or TRBV12-4 and TRBJ2-2; 12 nucleotides match TRBD2. The length of the CDR3 is 19 residues. J was trimmed by 2 bases and V by 3 bases; bases with no gene match: 10. In DNA, the CDR3 is TGTGCCAGCAGTTTCGCCGCGACTAGCGGGGGAGTAAACACCGGGGAGCTGTTTTTT. It is translated as CASSFAATSGGVNTGELFF.

This clonotype was counted at least ten times. This chain links TRBV7-2 with TRBJ1-2; D is possibly TRBD1 (6 bases). Germline lookup yields CDR1 SGHTA and CDR2 FQGNSA. CDR3 length equals 14 residues. With 4 bases removed from V and 5 bases from J, the gap between germline ends came to 14 bases. The CDR3 protein is CASSYRGAVYGYTF. CDR3 bases: TGTGCCAGCAGCTATAGGGGGGCCGTTTATGGCTACACCTTC.

This clonotype showed up many times. The V call is TRBV19, the J call TRBJ1-5; the D is unclear. This CDR3 comprises 16 residues. The V gene's germline CDR1 is LNHDA and CDR2 SQIVND (reference sequence). V dropped 0 bases and J dropped 2 bases, with 11 bases sitting between them. CDR3 coding DNA: TGTGCCAGTAGTATAGATTGGGAGTTGGGCAATCAGCCCCAGCATTTT. Amino acid sequence: CASSIDWELGNQPQHF.

This clonotype has ten or more counts. This chain uses TRBV6-5 with TRBJ1-2; possibly TRBD1 for D (5 bases). This CDR3 is 16 amino acids long. Trimming removed 2 bases from V and 3 bases from J, with 16 bases in between. Germline values: CDR1 MNHEY, CDR2 SVGAGI. CDR3 bases: TGTGCCAGCAGTTACGCTTTTTTACCGGGACACTATGGCTACACCTTC. Protein: CASSYAFLPGHYGYTF.

A word on this clonotype: With a much larger clone just one base away, this may be a read error. The CDR3 end shows no conserved phenylalanine or tryptophan, and so a read error is likely. The CDR3 coding sequence is TGTGCCAGCAGTCCACAGGGTTTAACAGATACGCAGTATTGT. Translated, it gives CASSPQGLTDTQYC. The V gene is TRBV2, the J gene TRBJ2-3; weak D call: TRBD1 (6 bases). Germline loops: CDR1 SNHLY, CDR2 FYNNEI. Trimming took off 5 bases at V and 3 bases at J, with 12 bases between the two ends. The CDR3 runs to 14 residues.

This clonotype was counted many times. The V call is TRBV5-6, the J call TRBJ1-5; a possible D gene is TRBD1 (6 bases). The CDR3 is 15 amino acids. Trimming stripped 4 bases from V and 0 bases from J, with 11 bases between. The germline gives CDR1 SGHDT, CDR2 YYEEEE. CDR3 DNA sequence: TGTGCCAGCAGCCACCGGACAGATAGCAATCAGCCCCAGCATTTT. Translation gives CASSHRTDSNQPQHF.

The V gene is TRBV5-1, the J gene TRBJ2-2, with D perhaps matching TRBD2 (5 bases). Per the germline V gene, CDR1 is SGHRS and CDR2 is YFSETQ. V shed 2 bases and J shed 4 bases, with 9 bases lying between them. The CDR3 has 14 amino acids. Here the CDR3 DNA reads TGCGCCAGCAGCTTTGGACGGGGCACCGGGGAGCTGTTTTTT. Encoded protein: CASSFGRGTGELFF.

The rearrangement joins TRBV30 to TRBJ2-7; D gene uncertain. Trimming cost V 1 base and J 4 bases, with 11 bases left between them. Germline-derived CDR1 and CDR2 are GTSNPN and SVGIG (reference sequence). The CDR3 extends over 13 amino acids. The CDR3 DNA reads as TGTGCCTGGAGTGGAGTTGCGTGGTACGAGCAGTACTTC. Translated: CAWSGVAWYEQYF.

The genes are TRBV12-3 or TRBV12-4 and TRBJ1-1; 9 positions match TRBD1. J gave up 1 base and V 6 bases, and 3 bases lay outside the gene matches. The CDR3 runs to 14 residues. The CDR3 DNA is TGTGCCAGCAGAATGGGACAGGGGAACACTGAAGCTTTCTTT. As protein: CASRMGQGNTEAFF.

V is TRBV28 and J is TRBJ1-2; 9 nucleotides agree with TRBD1. This CDR3 is built from 13 residues. V trimming: 6 bases; J trimming: 4 bases; junction bases outside the gene matches: 3. CDR1 and CDR2 from the germline V gene are MDHEN and SYDVKM. The CDR3 DNA sequence: TGTGCCAGCAGAGACAGGGGGGCCTATGGCTACACCTTC. This sequence encodes CASRDRGAYGYTF.

In its sample, this clonotype was seen many times. This chain links TRBV20-1 with TRBJ2-7, with TRBD1 matching 7 bases. Germline V CDR1 and CDR2: DFQATT, SNEGSKA (reference sequence). The CDR3 extends over 16 amino acids. Losses at the gene ends were 0 bases for V and 4 bases for J; bases not matched to a gene: 12. CDR3 amino acids: CSARDRGGEYPYEQYF. As DNA, the CDR3 is TGCAGTGCTAGAGATCGAGGGGGCGAATACCCTTACGAGCAGTACTTC.

At least ten counts were recorded for this clonotype. CDR3 region: CAWSSSPGNQETQYF. CDR3 DNA sequence: TGTGCCTGGAGTTCTTCCCCCGGAAACCAAGAGACCCAGTACTTC. J is TRBJ2-5 and V is TRBV30; D unclear. With 2 bases removed from V and 0 bases from J, the gap between germline ends came to 13 bases. From germline, CDR1 is GTSNPN and CDR2 SVGIG (reference sequence). This CDR3 comprises 15 residues.

The chain is built from TRBV10-3 and TRBJ2-5, with 9 bases aligning to TRBD1. In germline, CDR1 is ENHRY, CDR2 SYGVKD. The CDR3 runs to 13 residues. V lost 4 bases, J lost 4 bases, and 1 base stayed unmatched. The CDR3 DNA reads as TGTGCCATCAGTGCGACAGGGGGAGAGACCCAGTACTTC. Its protein is CAISATGGETQYF.

This clonotype was found many times. J is TRBJ2-3 and V is TRBV7-2; TRBD2 matches at 7 bases. The CDR3 is 15 residues long. Germline V gene sequence: CDR1 SGHTA, CDR2 FQGNSA. V lost 7 bases, J lost 4 bases, and 11 bases stayed unmatched. DNA of the CDR3: TGTGCCAGCAAGGGTGGTGGCGGGGGAGCAGATACGCAGTATTTT. Encoded protein: CASKGGGGGADTQYF.

This clonotype was seen many times. CDR3 in DNA: TGTGCCAGCAGTGAACTCGGGACAGGGTTCGGCGAGCAGTACTTC. This sequence encodes CASSELGTGFGEQYF. The chain carries TRBV6-1 and TRBJ2-7, with TRBD1 identical over 9 bases. V shed 2 bases and J 6 bases; nucleotides not matched to a gene: 8. In germline, CDR1 is MNHNS, CDR2 SASEGT. The CDR3 length is 15 residues.

A few counts support this clonotype. The V gene is TRBV28, the J gene TRBJ2-7, with a tentative D call TRBD2 (7 bases). The CDR3 contains 15 residues. Trimming removed 2 bases at V and 7 bases at J, with 18 bases between. CDR1 MDHEN and CDR2 SYDVKM come from the germline V gene. Here the CDR3 DNA reads TGTGCCAGCAGTTTACCTTTCGGGGGGCGAGGAGAGCAGTACTTC. It encodes CASSLPFGGRGEQYF.